One sample yielded the 20 T cell receptor beta chains listed below, sequenced in a study of T cells after somatic rescue of genetic block. Clones were read by immunoSEQ multiplex PCR, and TCRdb kept only the in-frame ones, dropping some. The top ten clones hold 2.9% of a sample with about 68,000 clones, 85% to 95% of them seen once. The sequenced sample was peripheral blood mononuclear cells (PBMCs). Receptors were obtained from a man in his forties or fifties.

This clone was counted between two and nine times. One end of the junction varies from germline; a read error may be responsible. CDR3 residues: CASSLDGGGNQPQHF. The CDR3 bases are TGTGCCAGCAGCTTAGATGGAGGGGGCAACCAGCCCCAGCATTTT. The chain recombines TRBV7-6 with TRBJ1-5, with 7 bases aligning to TRBD1. The germline gives CDR1 SGHVS, CDR2 FNYEAQ. The CDR3 is 15 residues long. The variable domain in full, completed from reference TRBV7-6 and TRBJ1-5, reads GAGVSQSPRYKVTKRGQDVALRCDPISGHVSLYWYRQALGQGPEFLTYFNYEAQQDKSGLPNDRFSAERPEGSISTLTIQRTEQRDSAMYRCASSLDGGGNQPQHFGDGTRLSIL.

The CDR3 coding sequence is TGCGCCAGCAGCTATACAGGGCGAAACCAAGAGACCCAGTACTTC. This encodes CASSYTGRNQETQYF. This sequence joins TRBV5-1 and TRBJ2-5, with a tentative D call TRBD1 (6 bases). V lost 3 bases and J 0 bases, leaving 12 bases between the germline ends. There are 15 residues in the CDR3. Per germline, CDR1 SGHRS and CDR2 YFSETQ.

The chain has TRBV7-9 and TRBJ2-2; D possibly corresponds to TRBD2 (6 bases). Trimming cost V 4 bases and J 1 base, with 10 bases left between them. The length of the CDR3 is 15 residues. In germline, CDR1 is SEHNR, CDR2 FQNEAQ (reference sequence). The CDR3, as DNA: TGTGCCAGCAGCTCCGGGACTGGGAACACCGGGGAGCTGTTTTTT. Amino acids: CASSSGTGNTGELFF.

The chain has TRBV6-5 and TRBJ2-5; tentative D call: TRBD2 (6 bases). The J call may be in error: the DNA end matches TRBJ2-7 better. The CDR3 contains 13 residues. Germline-derived CDR1 and CDR2 are MNHEY and SVGAGI. CDR3: CASRRGRESEQYF. In nucleotides, the CDR3 is TGTGCCAGCAGGCGGGGCAGGGAAAGCGAGCAGTACTTC.

The genes are TRBV6-1 and TRBJ2-7; 8 nucleotides match TRBD2. The CDR3 contains 14 residues. V lost 3 bases and J lost 6; bases outside the gene matches: 7. In germline, CDR1 is MNHNS, CDR2 SASEGT. For the CDR3, the DNA is TGTGCCAGCAGTGATGGCGGGGGGCTATTCGAGCAGTACTTC. It yields the protein CASSDGGGLFEQYF.

The chain carries TRBV27 and TRBJ2-3, with 7 bases that match TRBD1. The V gene's germline CDR1 is MNHEY and CDR2 SMNVEV (reference sequence). Trimming at V came to 2 bases and at J to 4 bases, leaving 6 bases not matched to a gene. The CDR3 totals 15 residues. The CDR3 protein is CASSLGQVYPDTQYF. Here the CDR3 DNA reads TGTGCCAGCAGTTTAGGACAGGTTTATCCAGATACGCAGTATTTT.

The chain links TRBV6-5 to TRBJ1-3; tentatively, D is TRBD1 (6 bases). The CDR3 is made up of 15 amino acids. Trimming cost V 7 bases and J 4 bases, with 17 bases left between them. Germline V gives CDR1 MNHEY, CDR2 SVGAGI. CDR3 DNA: TGTGCCAGCACCCCCGCCGGGACACAGGGAAACACCATATATTTT. Protein product: CASTPAGTQGNTIYF.

The chain combines TRBV7-2 with TRBJ2-7; tentatively, D is TRBD1 or TRBD2 (5 bases each). Per the germline V gene, CDR1 is SGHTA and CDR2 is FQGNSA. The ends were cut back, 5 bases at V and 1 base at J, with 12 bases in the middle. This CDR3 region has 14 residues. The CDR3 region is CASSTGTESYEQYF. The CDR3 DNA follows: TGTGCCAGCAGCACTGGGACCGAATCCTACGAGCAGTACTTC.

This rearrangement joins TRBV2 to TRBJ1-1, with D possibly matching TRBD1 (5 bases). Germline CDR1 is SNHLY and CDR2 is FYNNEI. V dropped 4 bases and J dropped 6 bases, with 18 bases sitting between them. This CDR3 has 15 amino acids. The CDR3 nucleotides read TGTGCCAGCAGTGTCCGGCAGGGAGACGGGGCTGAAGCTTTCTTT. As protein: CASSVRQGDGAEAFF.

The DNA of the CDR3 is TGTGCCAGCAGAGACAGGGGGGCCGGGGAGCTGTTTTTT. It codes for CASRDRGAGELFF. The J gene is TRBJ2-2, the V gene TRBV2; TRBD1 agrees at 9 bases. Germline V gives CDR1 SNHLY, CDR2 FYNNEI. V was clipped by 6 bases and J by 6 bases; unmatched bases: 2. The CDR3 runs 13 residues.

This chain uses TRBV19 with TRBJ1-5; D is possibly TRBD1 (6 bases). Germline V gene data show CDR1 as LNHDA and CDR2 as SQIVND (reference sequence). This CDR3 contains 16 residues. The V end lost 4 bases, the J end lost 0 bases, and 13 bases lay between the germline ends. The CDR3, as DNA: TGTGCCAGTAGTAGGACAGCTCGAAATAGCAATCAGCCCCAGCATTTT. Translation: CASSRTARNSNQPQHF.

The V call is TRBV6-8, the J call TRBJ1-1; D is perhaps TRBD1 (5 bases). Germline assignment: CDR1 MNHGY and CDR2 SAAAGT. The ends were cut back, 6 bases at V and 4 bases at J, with 12 bases in the middle. This CDR3 region has 13 residues. CDR3 in amino acids: CASRGGWSTEAFF. The CDR3 DNA follows: TGTGCCAGCAGGGGGGGGTGGAGCACTGAAGCTTTCTTT.

In its sample, this clone was seen once. The chain is built from TRBV10-3 and TRBJ1-2; a weak D match, TRBD1 (5 bases). The germline V and J ends were trimmed by 6 bases and 5 bases, with 13 bases remaining between them. Germline CDR1 and CDR2: ENHRY and SYGVKD. This CDR3 spans 13 amino acids. The CDR3 reads CAISAGTDYGYTF. CDR3 nucleotides: TGTGCCATCAGCGCCGGGACGGATTATGGCTACACCTTC.

The chain joins TRBV19 to TRBJ1-4, with D perhaps matching TRBD1 (5 bases). Trimming removed 1 base from V and 6 bases from J, with 9 bases in between. The CDR3 spans 14 residues. Germline CDR1 reads LNHDA; CDR2 reads SQIVND (reference sequence). CDR3 protein: CASSIVGRDEKLFF. The CDR3 DNA sequence: TGTGCCAGTAGTATAGTGGGGCGCGATGAAAAACTGTTTTTT.

The V call is TRBV6-1, the J call TRBJ2-2; 10 bases are shared with TRBD1. Looked up from germline, CDR1 is MNHNS and CDR2 is SASEGT. The CDR3 is 14 residues long. Germline trimming cut 6 bases from V and 5 bases from J; bases unmatched to any gene: 3. CDR3: CASREGQGTGELFF. The CDR3, as DNA: TGTGCCAGCAGGGAGGGACAGGGGACCGGGGAGCTGTTTTTT.

The chain couples TRBV5-1 to TRBJ2-1; D perhaps matches TRBD1 (5 bases). The CDR3 consists of 15 residues. V was cut by 2 bases and J by 5 bases, with 14 bases left in between. Germline CDR1 reads SGHRS; CDR2 reads YFSETQ. For the CDR3, the DNA is TGCGCCAGCAGCTTATCGGCAGGGATCAACAATGAGCAGTTCTTC. This codes for CASSLSAGINNEQFF.

About this clone: Other DNA sequences within the sample encode an identical CDR3. This chain joins TRBV18 and TRBJ2-5, with no clear D. The V and J ends lost 2 bases and 2 bases respectively, with 3 bases between them. From germline, CDR1 is KGHSH and CDR2 LQKENI. The CDR3 is 12 residues long. The CDR3 region is CASSPTQETQYF. The CDR3 region has the DNA TGTGCCAGCTCACCAACACAAGAGACCCAGTACTTC.

The chain employs TRBV5-4 and TRBJ2-1; TRBD2 matches 11 bases. Trimming removed 5 bases from V and 1 base from J; junction bases left unmatched: 5. CDR3 length: 16 amino acids. Germline values: CDR1 SGHNT, CDR2 YYREEE (reference sequence). The CDR3 bases are TGTGCCAGCAGTTCTAGCGGGGGGCTATCCTACAATGAGCAGTTCTTC. It codes for CASSSSGGLSYNEQFF.

V and J are TRBV7-9 and TRBJ2-2; 8 bases line up with TRBD2. Germline CDR1 and CDR2: SEHNR and FQNEAQ (reference sequence). CDR3 length: 16 amino acids. J lost 2 bases, V lost 5 bases, and 7 bases had no gene match. CDR3 loop: CASSAGLGVNTGELFF. In DNA, the CDR3 is TGTGCCAGCAGCGCGGGACTAGGAGTCAACACCGGGGAGCTGTTTTTT.

In this sample, this clone turned up once. J is TRBJ2-1 and V is TRBV28, with 14 bases lining up with TRBD2. This CDR3 has 16 residues. Germline CDR1 is MDHEN and CDR2 is SYDVKM. The trim removed 2 bases at V and 8 bases at J, leaving 5 bases unmatched. The CDR3 nucleotides read TGTGCCAGCAGTTTACGGGGACTAGCGGGAGAGGATGAGCAGTTCTTC. Its translation is CASSLRGLAGEDEQFF.